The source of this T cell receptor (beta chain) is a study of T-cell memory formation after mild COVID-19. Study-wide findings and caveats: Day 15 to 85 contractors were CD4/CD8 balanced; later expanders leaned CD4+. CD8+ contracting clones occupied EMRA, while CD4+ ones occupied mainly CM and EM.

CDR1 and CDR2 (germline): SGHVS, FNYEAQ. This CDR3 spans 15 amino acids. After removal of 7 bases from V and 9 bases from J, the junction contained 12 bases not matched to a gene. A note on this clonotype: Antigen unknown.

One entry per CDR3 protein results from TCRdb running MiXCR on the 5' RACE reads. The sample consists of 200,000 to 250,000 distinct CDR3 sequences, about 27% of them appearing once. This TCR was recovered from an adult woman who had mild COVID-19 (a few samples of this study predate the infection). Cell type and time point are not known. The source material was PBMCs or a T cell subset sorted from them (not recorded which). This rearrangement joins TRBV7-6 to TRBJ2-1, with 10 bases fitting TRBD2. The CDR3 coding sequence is TGTGCCAGCATCGTTGCTAGCGGGGGACAAGGTGAGCAGTTCTTC. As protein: CASIVASGGQGEQFF.